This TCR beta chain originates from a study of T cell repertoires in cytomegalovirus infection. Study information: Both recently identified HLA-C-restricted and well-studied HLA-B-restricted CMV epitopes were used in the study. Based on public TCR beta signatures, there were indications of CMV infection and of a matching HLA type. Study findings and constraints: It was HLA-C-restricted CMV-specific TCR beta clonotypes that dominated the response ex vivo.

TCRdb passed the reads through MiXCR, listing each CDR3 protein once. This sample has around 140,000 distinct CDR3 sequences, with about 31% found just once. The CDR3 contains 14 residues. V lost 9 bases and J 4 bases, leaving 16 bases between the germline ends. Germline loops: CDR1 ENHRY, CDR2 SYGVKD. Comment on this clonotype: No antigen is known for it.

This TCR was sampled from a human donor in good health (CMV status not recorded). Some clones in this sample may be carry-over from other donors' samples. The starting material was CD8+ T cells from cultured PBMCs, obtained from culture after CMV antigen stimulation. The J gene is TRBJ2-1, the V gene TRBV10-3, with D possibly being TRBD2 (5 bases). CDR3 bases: TGTGCCATTGACCCTCCGGAGGTTTACAATGAGCAGTTCTTC. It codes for CAIDPPEVYNEQFF.